Below are 30 T cell receptor beta chains sequenced from a single sample in a study of T cell repertoires in cytomegalovirus infection. MiXCR, run by TCRdb on the reads, gives a single entry per CDR3 protein. The data show tens of thousands of distinct CDR3 sequences, 4% seen once. The source material was PBMCs. The receptors come from a human donor in good health (CMV status not recorded). Some clones in this sample may be carry-over from other donors' samples.

This clonotype was counted many times. The chain combines TRBV7-9 with TRBJ1-1; D is undetermined. Germline V lookup: CDR1 SEHNR, CDR2 FQNEAQ (reference sequence). The CDR3 contains 15 residues. The V end was cut by 3 bases, the J end by 0 bases, with 11 bases between. Here the CDR3 DNA reads TGTGCCAGCAGCTTTATGCGGACGCTGAACACTGAAGCTTTCTTT. Encoded protein: CASSFMRTLNTEAFF.

In this sample, this clonotype turned up many times. The V and J genes are TRBV7-3 and TRBJ2-1, with D possibly being TRBD1 or TRBD2 (5 bases each). Germline V gives CDR1 SGHTA, CDR2 FQGTGA. The CDR3 covers 16 residues. The CDR3 DNA reads TGTGCAACCTACCCCGGGACCAAGCTTTTAGGCAATGAGCAGTTCTTC. Amino acids: CATYPGTKLLGNEQFF. Combining the CDR3 with reference TRBV7-3 and TRBJ2-1 gives the whole variable domain GAGVSQTPSNKVTEKGKYVELRCDPISGHTALYWYRQSLGQGPEFLIYFQGTGAADDSGLPNDRFFAVRPEGSVSTLKIQRTERGDSAVYLCATYPGTKLLGNEQFFGPGTRLTVL.

The sample holds many counts of this clonotype. The chain joins TRBV24-1 to TRBJ2-1; the match to TRBD1 covers 8 bases. The junction had 2 bases not matched to a gene; V was cut back by 3 bases and J by 2 bases. From germline, CDR1 is KGHDR and CDR2 SFDVKD. The CDR3 loop spans 15 amino acids. The CDR3 here is CATSDGQGTYNEQFF. The CDR3 DNA reads TGTGCCACCAGTGATGGACAGGGTACCTACAATGAGCAGTTCTTC.

This clonotype was seen at least ten times. This rearrangement joins TRBV28 to TRBJ2-5; 10 positions match TRBD1. Trimming at V came to 2 bases and at J to 4 bases, leaving 4 bases not matched to a gene. The CDR3 is 15 residues long. The germline V gene encodes CDR1 MDHEN and CDR2 SYDVKM. The CDR3 DNA sequence: TGTGCCAGCAGTTTACTGACAGGGGGCGCAGAGACCCAGTACTTC. Its translation: CASSLLTGGAETQYF.

This clonotype was seen ten or more times. The chain combines TRBV7-6 with TRBJ2-1; 10 nucleotides match TRBD2. CDR3 size: 19 residues. CDR1 and CDR2 from the germline V gene are SGHVS and FNYEAQ. Unmatched junction bases numbered 12, after V lost 1 base and J lost 3 bases. CDR3 sequence (DNA): TGTGCCAGCAGCTTAGGAGGACCCCTTAGGACTAGCGGCTACAATGAGCAGTTCTTC. Its translation: CASSLGGPLRTSGYNEQFF.

This clonotype appeared many times. V usage is TRBV12-3 or TRBV12-4 and J usage is TRBJ1-1, with D perhaps TRBD1 (5 bases). The CDR3 is 18 residues long. V was shortened by 4 bases and J by 1 base, with 22 bases between the two germline ends. The CDR3 sequence: CASSSNRQQRVKNTEAFF. DNA of the CDR3: TGTGCCAGCAGTTCCAATAGACAGCAGAGGGTGAAGAACACTGAAGCTTTCTTT.

The table lists this clonotype with many counts. This chain links TRBV28 with TRBJ2-3; 12 nucleotides match TRBD2. The CDR3 contains 13 residues. Germline values: CDR1 MDHEN, CDR2 SYDVKM. J gave up 13 bases and V 6 bases, and 8 bases lay outside the gene matches. The CDR3 DNA follows: TGTGCCAGCAGACCCCGACTAGCGGGAGTGAAGTATTTT. Protein sequence: CASRPRLAGVKYF.

In this sample, this clonotype turned up many times. The chain uses TRBV6-1 and TRBJ2-7; 7 positions match TRBD1. The CDR3 is made up of 14 amino acids. With V trimmed by 5 bases and J by 2 bases, 6 bases remained unmatched. Germline V gene sequence: CDR1 MNHNS, CDR2 SASEGT. CDR3 coding DNA: TGTGCCAGCAGTTACGCAGGGACAGCCTACGAGCAGTACTTC. It translates to CASSYAGTAYEQYF.

This clonotype was found many times. The chain has TRBV20-1 and TRBJ2-1; weak D call: TRBD2 (7 bases). The CDR3 consists of 15 residues. Germline CDR1 is DFQATT and CDR2 is SNEGSKA (reference sequence). The germline V and J ends were trimmed by 0 bases and 4 bases, with 13 bases remaining between them. The CDR3 reads CSAREKGGGYNEQFF. The CDR3, as DNA: TGCAGTGCTAGAGAAAAGGGGGGGGGATACAATGAGCAGTTCTTC.

The sample holds many counts of this clonotype. The chain couples TRBV6-1 to TRBJ2-1; 13 bases align to TRBD2. Germline CDR1 and CDR2: MNHNS and SASEGT. Germline trimming cut 2 bases from V and 7 bases from J; bases unmatched to any gene: 11. This CDR3 is 18 amino acids long. The CDR3 region is CASSEFVRGTSGKNEQFF. The CDR3 bases are TGTGCCAGCAGTGAATTTGTTCGGGGGACTAGCGGGAAGAATGAGCAGTTCTTC.

Worth noting for this clonotype: This may be a read error, as it is one base from a much larger clone. This sequence joins TRBV28 and TRBJ1-1; D remains unclear. Germline lookup yields CDR1 MDHEN and CDR2 SYDVKM. The CDR3 extends over 8 amino acids. V was shortened by 8 bases and J by 11 bases, with 6 bases between the two germline ends. The CDR3 here is CASGRAFF. The CDR3 DNA is TGTGCCAGCGGTAGGGCTTTCTTT.

This clonotype was recorded many times. The V and J genes are TRBV6-2 or TRBV6-3 and TRBJ1-1, with D possibly being TRBD1 (5 bases). Germline values: CDR1 MNHEY, CDR2 SVGEGT. CDR3 length: 12 amino acids. V shed 7 bases and J shed 2 bases, with 8 bases lying between them. The CDR3 is CASNQGNTEAFF. CDR3 DNA: TGTGCCAGCAATCAGGGTAACACTGAAGCTTTCTTT.

The sample holds many counts of this clonotype. The chain has TRBV2 and TRBJ2-3; 11 bases line up with TRBD2. This CDR3 has 16 residues. V trimming: 0 bases; J trimming: 3 bases; junction bases outside the gene matches: 2. In germline, CDR1 is SNHLY, CDR2 FYNNEI. The CDR3 loop reads CASSEASGRDTDTQYF. The CDR3 DNA is TGTGCCAGCAGTGAAGCTAGCGGGAGGGATACAGATACGCAGTATTTT.

This clonotype showed up many times. V and J are TRBV7-2 and TRBJ2-5, with 14 bases matching TRBD2. Looked up from germline, CDR1 is SGHTA and CDR2 is FQGNSA. The CDR3 is 20 residues long. V dropped 2 bases and J dropped 5; count of bases not matched to a gene: 16. CDR3 bases: TGTGCCAGCAGCTTAAGGGCCGGCGATCCCGGGACTAGCGGGAGTGAGACCCAGTACTTC. It codes for CASSLRAGDPGTSGSETQYF.

This clonotype showed up many times. One end of the junction varies from germline; a read error may be responsible. The chain uses TRBV12-3 or TRBV12-4 and TRBJ2-5; 11 nucleotides align to TRBD2. The CDR3 sequence is 15 residues long. The CDR3 region has the DNA TGTGCCAGCAGTGTAGCGGGGGGGCCTTTGGAGACCCAGTACTTC. It specifies CASSVAGGPLETQYF.

The table lists this clonotype with many counts. Written as DNA, the CDR3 is TGTGCCAGCAGCGTGAAGCGGGGGGGCGTCAGCTCCTACGAGCAGTACTTC. Its translation is CASSVKRGGVSSYEQYF. The chain has TRBV7-2 and TRBJ2-7; 10 positions match TRBD2. After removal of 5 bases from V and 0 bases from J, the junction contained 10 bases not matched to a gene. This CDR3 has 17 residues. CDR1 and CDR2 (germline): SGHTA, FQGNSA. Variable domain in full (rest from reference TRBV7-2 and TRBJ2-7): GAGVSQSPSNKVTEKGKDVELRCDPISGHTALYWYRQSLGQGLEFLIYFQGNSAPDKSGLPSDRFSAERTGGSVSTLTIQRTQQEDSAVYLCASSVKRGGVSSYEQYFGPGTRLTVT.

This clonotype has ten or more counts. The genes are TRBV7-2 and TRBJ1-1; D not resolved. CDR1 is SGHTA, CDR2 FQGNSA, per germline. V was shortened by 4 bases and J by 11 bases, with 14 bases between the two germline ends. This CDR3 has 12 residues. CDR3 sequence (DNA): TGTGCCAGCAGCTCCTTGGTGGGGTACGCTTTCTTT. Protein sequence: CASSSLVGYAFF.

At least ten counts were recorded for this clonotype. The chain links TRBV3-1 to TRBJ2-5; D is unclear. Trimming took off 1 base at V and 7 bases at J, with 10 bases between the two ends. Germline V gene sequence: CDR1 LGHDT, CDR2 YNNKEL (reference sequence). This CDR3 region has 13 residues. The CDR3, as DNA: TGTGCCAGCAGCCAAGTGGACGGCGGGACCCAGTACTTC. As protein: CASSQVDGGTQYF.

Many counts were recorded for this clonotype. The V call is TRBV7-2, the J call TRBJ1-1; D gene unclear. Germline-derived CDR1 and CDR2 are SGHTA and FQGNSA. CDR3 length: 13 amino acids. Trimming shortened V by 4 bases and J by 1 base, and 7 bases separated the two germline ends. This CDR3 reads CASSSNKNTEAFF. The CDR3 nucleotides read TGTGCCAGCAGCTCTAACAAGAACACTGAAGCTTTCTTT.

This clonotype was observed at least ten times. CDR3 bases: TGTGCCAGCAGCTTAGATGCAGCCGGTCAGCCCCAGCATTTT. This sequence encodes CASSLDAAGQPQHF. The V gene is TRBV7-2, the J gene TRBJ1-5; D is uncertain. V shed 1 base and J shed 6 bases, with 10 bases lying between them. The CDR3 has 14 amino acids. The germline V gene encodes CDR1 SGHTA and CDR2 FQGNSA.

This clonotype was seen at least ten times. The chain links TRBV18 to TRBJ2-1; perhaps TRBD1 as D (5 bases). Germline values: CDR1 KGHSH, CDR2 LQKENI. The V and J ends lost 2 bases and 7 bases respectively, with 9 bases between them. The CDR3 totals 13 residues. CDR3 protein: CASSPIRGNEQFF. The CDR3 nucleotides read TGTGCCAGCTCACCAATTAGGGGAAATGAGCAGTTCTTC.

This clonotype appeared many times. The V call is TRBV29-1, the J call TRBJ2-3, with D unclear. Germline loops: CDR1 SQVTM, CDR2 ANQGSEA. The length of the CDR3 is 15 residues. Trimming took 2 bases from V and 1 from J, leaving 13 bases between them. This CDR3 is CSVEPYLARTDTQYF. DNA of the CDR3: TGCAGCGTTGAACCCTACTTAGCACGCACAGATACGCAGTATTTT.

This clonotype was seen only once. The DNA of the CDR3 is TGCAGCGCCCCACTTCGACGGCGCGCGTACGAGCAGTACTTC. The encoded protein is CSAPLRRRAYEQYF. The chain uses TRBV29-1 and TRBJ2-7; D gene unclear. Germline values: CDR1 SQVTM, CDR2 ANQGSEA. Between the trimmed V and J ends, which lost 7 bases and 4 bases, there was a span of 20 bases. The CDR3 sequence is 14 residues long.

This clonotype is medium-sized (0.01 to 0.1%). The chain carries TRBV19 and TRBJ2-7; 7 bases are a match to TRBD2. With V trimmed by 3 bases and J by 6 bases, 5 bases remained unmatched. CDR3 length: 13 amino acids. Germline values: CDR1 LNHDA, CDR2 SQIVND (reference sequence). The CDR3 sequence: CASSIEGGGEQYF. DNA of the CDR3: TGTGCCAGTAGTATCGAGGGCGGGGGCGAGCAGTACTTC.

The table lists this clonotype with a few counts. The chain carries TRBV7-2 and TRBJ1-1, with TRBD1 identical over 9 bases. V shed 4 bases, J shed 9 bases, and the junction held 6 bases outside the gene matches. The CDR3 contains 13 residues. Germline V lookup: CDR1 SGHTA, CDR2 FQGNSA. CDR3 region: CASSSWDREKAFF. CDR3 nucleotides: TGTGCCAGCAGCTCATGGGACAGGGAGAAAGCTTTCTTT.

This clonotype was found many times. The genes are TRBV7-2 and TRBJ1-1, with D tentatively TRBD1 (6 bases). Trimming stripped 8 bases from V and 1 base from J, with 17 bases between. The CDR3 spans 15 residues. The germline CDR1 and CDR2 sequences are SGHTA and FQGNSA. The DNA of the CDR3 is TGTGCCAGCGGCCTTCAGGGGACCACGAACACTGAAGCTTTCTTT. Its protein is CASGLQGTTNTEAFF.

This clonotype was counted many times. CDR3 sequence reads: CASSLQGPNTGELFF. The CDR3 nucleotides are TGTGCCAGCAGCTTACAGGGGCCGAACACCGGGGAGCTGTTTTTT. This chain connects TRBV7-3 to TRBJ2-2, with D maybe TRBD1 (6 bases). Germline CDR1 SGHTA, CDR2 FQGTGA. This CDR3 contains 15 residues. The germline V and J ends were trimmed by 2 bases and 0 bases, with 7 bases remaining between them.

This clonotype was seen many times. The chain recombines TRBV12-3 or TRBV12-4 with TRBJ2-2; 8 nucleotides match TRBD2. Trimming cost V 5 bases and J 4 bases; bases outside gene matches: 6. CDR3 size: 15 residues. CDR3 nucleotide sequence: TGTGCCAGCAGTCAGACGGGGGGGACCACCGGGGAGCTGTTTTTT. This codes for CASSQTGGTTGELFF.

This clonotype was detected only a few times. This sequence joins TRBV28 and TRBJ2-1, with 10 positions matching TRBD2. The CDR3 length is 16 residues. The ends lost 6 bases at V and 9 bases at J; junction bases unmatched: 14. The germline gives CDR1 MDHEN, CDR2 SYDVKM. CDR3 DNA sequence: TGTGCCAGCAGCCTCCGGTCAAGCGGGAGGGGTATTGAGCAGTTCTTC. Protein product: CASSLRSSGRGIEQFF.

This clonotype was picked up many times. V usage is TRBV5-6 and J usage is TRBJ1-1; the D gene is possibly TRBD1 (5 bases). CDR1 is SGHDT and CDR2 is YYEEEE in the germline V gene. There are 14 residues in the CDR3. V was clipped by 1 base and J by 11 bases, with 18 bases between them. The CDR3 DNA follows: TGTGCCAGCAGCTTGAGGGGCAGCGGTAGGACGGCTTTCTTT. As protein: CASSLRGSGRTAFF. Supplemented by reference TRBV5-6 and TRBJ1-1, the full variable domain reads DAGVTQSPTHLIKTRGQQVTLRCSPKSGHDTVSWYQQALGQGPQFIFQYYEEEERQRGNFPDRFSGHQFPNYSSELNVNALLLGDSALYLCASSLRGSGRTAFFGQGTRLTVV.